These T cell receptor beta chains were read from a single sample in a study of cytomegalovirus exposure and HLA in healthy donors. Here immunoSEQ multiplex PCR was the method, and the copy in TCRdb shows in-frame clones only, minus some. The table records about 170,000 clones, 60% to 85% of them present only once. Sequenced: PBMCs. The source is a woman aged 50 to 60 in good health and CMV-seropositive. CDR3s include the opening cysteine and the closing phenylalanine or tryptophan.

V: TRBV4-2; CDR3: CASSQAGSYEQYF
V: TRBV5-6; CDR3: CASRPQGRNLEAFF
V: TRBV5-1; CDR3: CASSLNSFSPLHF
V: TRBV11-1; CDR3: CASSPPGPNEKLFF
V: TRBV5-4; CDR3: CASSSQTSGYVYF
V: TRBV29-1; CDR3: CSVGSGQGGYTF
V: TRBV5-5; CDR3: CASSPRDRVYEQFF
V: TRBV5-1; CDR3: CASSRGVQPNSPLHF
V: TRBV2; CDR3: CASSGQGQGQPQHF
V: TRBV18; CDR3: CASSPSVQGAGQPQHF
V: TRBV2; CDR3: CASSVSGYNSPRHF